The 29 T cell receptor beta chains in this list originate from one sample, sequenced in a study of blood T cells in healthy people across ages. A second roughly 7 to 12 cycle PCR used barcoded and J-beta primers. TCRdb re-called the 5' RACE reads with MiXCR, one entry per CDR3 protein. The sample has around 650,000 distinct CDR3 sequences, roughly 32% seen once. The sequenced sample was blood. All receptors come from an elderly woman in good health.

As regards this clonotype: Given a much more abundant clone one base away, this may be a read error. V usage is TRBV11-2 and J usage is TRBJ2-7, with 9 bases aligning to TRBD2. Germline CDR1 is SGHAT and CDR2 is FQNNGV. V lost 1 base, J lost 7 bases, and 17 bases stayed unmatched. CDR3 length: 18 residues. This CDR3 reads CASSLAAGTSISLDEQYF. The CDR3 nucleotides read TGTGCCAGCAGCTTAGCGGCCGGGACTAGCATTTCCCTCGATGAGCAGTACTTC.

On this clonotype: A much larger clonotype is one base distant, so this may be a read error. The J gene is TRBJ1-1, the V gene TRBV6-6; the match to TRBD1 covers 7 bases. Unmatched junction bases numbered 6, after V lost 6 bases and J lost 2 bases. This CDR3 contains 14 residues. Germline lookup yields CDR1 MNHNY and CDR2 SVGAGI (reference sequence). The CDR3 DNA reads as TGTGCCAGCAGAGACACAGGGGCTAACACTGAAGCTTTCTTT. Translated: CASRDTGANTEAFF.

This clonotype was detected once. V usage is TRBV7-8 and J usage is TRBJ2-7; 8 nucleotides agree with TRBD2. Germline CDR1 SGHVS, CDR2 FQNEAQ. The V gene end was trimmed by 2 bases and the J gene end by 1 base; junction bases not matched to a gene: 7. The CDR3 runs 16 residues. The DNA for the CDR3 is TGTGCCAGCAGCTTAAACGCGGGGGGATCGTCCTACGAGCAGTACTTC. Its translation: CASSLNAGGSSYEQYF. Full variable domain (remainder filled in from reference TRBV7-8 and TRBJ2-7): GAGVSQSPRYKVAKRGQDVALRCDPISGHVSLFWYQQALGQGPEFLTYFQNEAQLDKSGLPSDRFFAERPEGSVSTLKIQRTQQEDSAVYLCASSLNAGGSSYEQYFGPGTRLTVT.

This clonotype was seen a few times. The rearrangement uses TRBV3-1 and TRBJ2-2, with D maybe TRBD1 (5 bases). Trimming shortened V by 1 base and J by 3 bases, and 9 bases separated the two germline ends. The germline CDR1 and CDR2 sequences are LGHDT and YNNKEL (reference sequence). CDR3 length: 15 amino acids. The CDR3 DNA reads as TGTGCCAGCAGCCAAGGAGCAGGGTACACCGGGGAGCTGTTTTTT. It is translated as CASSQGAGYTGELFF.

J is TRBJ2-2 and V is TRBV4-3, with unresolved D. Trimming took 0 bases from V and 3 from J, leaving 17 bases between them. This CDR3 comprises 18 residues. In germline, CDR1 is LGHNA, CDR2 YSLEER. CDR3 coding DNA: TGCGCCAGCAGCCAAGATGCATCTGGCAGCATTTACACCGGGGAGCTGTTTTTT. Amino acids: CASSQDASGSIYTGELFF.

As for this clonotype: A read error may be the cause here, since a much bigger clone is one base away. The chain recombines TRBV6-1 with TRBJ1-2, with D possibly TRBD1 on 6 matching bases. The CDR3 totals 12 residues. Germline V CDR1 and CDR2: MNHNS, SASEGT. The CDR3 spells CASSPRTAGYIF. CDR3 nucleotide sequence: TGTGCCAGCAGTCCGAGGACAGCTGGCTACATCTTC.

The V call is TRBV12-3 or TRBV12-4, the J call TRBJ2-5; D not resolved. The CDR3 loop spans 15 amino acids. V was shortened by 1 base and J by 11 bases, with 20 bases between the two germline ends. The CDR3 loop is CASSLVGVVSYKQYF. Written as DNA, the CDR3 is TGTGCCAGCAGTTTAGTAGGAGTCGTGAGCTACAAGCAGTACTTC.

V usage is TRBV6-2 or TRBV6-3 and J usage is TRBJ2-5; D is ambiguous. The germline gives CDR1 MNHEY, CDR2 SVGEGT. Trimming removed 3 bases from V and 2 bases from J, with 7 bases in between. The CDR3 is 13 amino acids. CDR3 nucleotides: TGTGCCAGCAGTTATGCGCCGCAAGAGACCCAGTACTTC. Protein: CASSYAPQETQYF.

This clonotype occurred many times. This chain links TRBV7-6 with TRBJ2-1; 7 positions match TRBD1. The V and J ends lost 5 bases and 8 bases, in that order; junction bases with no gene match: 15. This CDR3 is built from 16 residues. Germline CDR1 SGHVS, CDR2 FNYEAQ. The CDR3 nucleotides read TGTGCCAGCAGCCCAACCCCGGGACAGACGACCGATGAGCAGTTCTTC. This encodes CASSPTPGQTTDEQFF.

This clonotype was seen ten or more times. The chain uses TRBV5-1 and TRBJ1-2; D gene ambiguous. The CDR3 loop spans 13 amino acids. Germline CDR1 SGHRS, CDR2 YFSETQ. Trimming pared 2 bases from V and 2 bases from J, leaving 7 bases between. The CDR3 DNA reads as TGCGCCAGCAGCTTCAACGAGAACTATGGCTACACCTTC. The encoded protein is CASSFNENYGYTF.

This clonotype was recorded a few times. CDR3 sequence: CAWSVVAGASYGYTF. As DNA, the CDR3 is TGTGCCTGGAGTGTCGTAGCAGGAGCTAGCTATGGCTACACCTTC. The chain joins TRBV30 to TRBJ1-2; no reliable D call. Germline CDR1 GTSNPN, CDR2 SVGIG (reference sequence). This CDR3 comprises 15 residues. The V end lost 0 bases, the J end lost 4 bases, and 15 bases lay between the germline ends.

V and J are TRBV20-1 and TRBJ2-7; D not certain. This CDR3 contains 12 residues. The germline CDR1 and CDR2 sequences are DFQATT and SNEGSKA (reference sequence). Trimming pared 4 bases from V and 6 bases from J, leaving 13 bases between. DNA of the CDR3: TGCAGTGCTATACCGGAGAACGGCGAGCAGTACTTC. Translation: CSAIPENGEQYF.

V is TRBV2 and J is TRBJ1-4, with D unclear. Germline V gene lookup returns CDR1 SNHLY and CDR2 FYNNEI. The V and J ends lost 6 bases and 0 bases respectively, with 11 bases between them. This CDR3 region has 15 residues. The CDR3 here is CASSQDSTTNEKLFF. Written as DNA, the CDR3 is TGTGCCAGCAGCCAGGACTCGACAACTAATGAAAAACTGTTTTTT. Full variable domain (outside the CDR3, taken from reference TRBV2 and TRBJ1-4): EPEVTQTPSHQVTQMGQEVILRCVPISNHLYFYWYRQILGQKVEFLVSFYNNEISEKSEIFDDQFSVERPDGSNFTLKIRSTKLEDSAMYFCASSQDSTTNEKLFFGSGTQLSVL.

Written as DNA, the CDR3 is TGTGCCAGCAGCCGCGTGACTAGCGGGCTGGGCTACAATGAGCAGTTCTTC. This codes for CASSRVTSGLGYNEQFF. J is TRBJ2-1 and V is TRBV7-2; TRBD2 matches 10 bases. CDR1 is SGHTA, CDR2 FQGNSA, per germline. The CDR3 consists of 17 residues. V trimming: 5 bases; J trimming: 3 bases; junction bases outside the gene matches: 10.

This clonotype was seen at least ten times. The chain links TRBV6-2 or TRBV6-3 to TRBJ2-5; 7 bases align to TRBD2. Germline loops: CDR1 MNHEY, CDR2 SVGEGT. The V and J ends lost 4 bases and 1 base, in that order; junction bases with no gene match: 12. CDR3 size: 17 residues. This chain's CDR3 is CASSSQLGAGTQETQYF. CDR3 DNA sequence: TGTGCCAGCAGTTCCCAGTTAGGAGCGGGGACCCAAGAGACCCAGTACTTC.

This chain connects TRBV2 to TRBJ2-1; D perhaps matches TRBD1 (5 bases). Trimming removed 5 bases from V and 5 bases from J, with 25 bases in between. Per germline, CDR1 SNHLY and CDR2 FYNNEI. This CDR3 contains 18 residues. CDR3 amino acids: CASSRGAQGYAKDNEQFF. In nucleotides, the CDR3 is TGTGCCAGCAGTAGGGGCGCCCAGGGCTATGCTAAAGACAATGAGCAGTTCTTC.

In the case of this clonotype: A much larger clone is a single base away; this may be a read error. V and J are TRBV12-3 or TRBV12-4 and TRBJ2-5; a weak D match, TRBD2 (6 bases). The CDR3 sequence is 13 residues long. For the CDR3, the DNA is TGTACCAGCACTTATGCAGGGAGGAGGGAGCAGTACTTC. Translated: CTSTYAGRREQYF.

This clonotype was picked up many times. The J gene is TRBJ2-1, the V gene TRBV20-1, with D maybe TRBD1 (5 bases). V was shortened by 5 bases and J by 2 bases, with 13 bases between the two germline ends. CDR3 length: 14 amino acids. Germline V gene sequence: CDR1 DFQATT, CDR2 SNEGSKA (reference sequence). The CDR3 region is CSAYDRATYNEQFF. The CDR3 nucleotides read TGCAGTGCTTACGACAGAGCAACCTACAATGAGCAGTTCTTC.

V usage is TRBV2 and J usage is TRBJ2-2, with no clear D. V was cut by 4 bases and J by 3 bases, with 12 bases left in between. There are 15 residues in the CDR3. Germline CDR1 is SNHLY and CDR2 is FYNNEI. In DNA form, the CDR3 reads TGTGCCAGCAGTGGCCGGAGTGGATACACCGGGGAGCTGTTTTTT. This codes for CASSGRSGYTGELFF.

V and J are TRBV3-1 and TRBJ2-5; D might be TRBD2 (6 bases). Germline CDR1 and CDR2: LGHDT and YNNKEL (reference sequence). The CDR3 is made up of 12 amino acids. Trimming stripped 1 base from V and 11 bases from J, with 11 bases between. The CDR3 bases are TGTGCCAGCAGCCAAGCCGGGGGAGTGCAGTACTTC. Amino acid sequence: CASSQAGGVQYF.

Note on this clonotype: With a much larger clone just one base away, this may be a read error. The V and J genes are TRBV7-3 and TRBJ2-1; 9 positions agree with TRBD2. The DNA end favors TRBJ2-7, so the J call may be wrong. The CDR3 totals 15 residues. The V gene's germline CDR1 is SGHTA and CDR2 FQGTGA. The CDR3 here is CASSFGGGAYNEQYF. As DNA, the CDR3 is TGTGCCAGCAGCTTTGGCGGGGGGGCCTACAATGAGCAGTACTTC.

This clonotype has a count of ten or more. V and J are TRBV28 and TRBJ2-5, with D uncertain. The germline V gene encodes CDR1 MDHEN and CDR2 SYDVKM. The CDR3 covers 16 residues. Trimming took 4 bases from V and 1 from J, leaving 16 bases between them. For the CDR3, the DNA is TGTGCCAGCAGTTATTCTGCCTCCAGAGTCCAAGAGACCCAGTACTTC. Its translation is CASSYSASRVQETQYF.

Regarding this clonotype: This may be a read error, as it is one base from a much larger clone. The CDR3 DNA reads as TGTGCCAGCGGCTATGCCCGGACAGATACGCAGTATTTT. It codes for CASGYARTDTQYF. The chain combines TRBV7-9 with TRBJ2-3, with no clear D. The germline V gene has CDR1 SEHNR and CDR2 FQNEAQ (reference sequence). V gave up 8 bases and J gave up 3 bases, with 12 bases separating them. The CDR3 consists of 13 residues. Looking up the rest from reference TRBV7-9 and TRBJ2-3 gives the full variable domain: DTGVSQNPRHKITKRGQNVTFRCDPISEHNRLYWYRQTLGQGPEFLTYFQNEAQLEKSRLLSDRFSAERPKGSFSTLEIQRTEQGDSAMYLCASGYARTDTQYFGPGTRLTVL.

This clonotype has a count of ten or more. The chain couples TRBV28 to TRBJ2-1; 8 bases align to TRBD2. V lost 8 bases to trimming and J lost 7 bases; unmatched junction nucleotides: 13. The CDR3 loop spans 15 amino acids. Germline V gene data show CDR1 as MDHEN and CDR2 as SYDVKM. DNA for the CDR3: TGTGCCAGCGGACGTCCTTCGGGGGGGGCAAATGAGCAGTTCTTC. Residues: CASGRPSGGANEQFF.

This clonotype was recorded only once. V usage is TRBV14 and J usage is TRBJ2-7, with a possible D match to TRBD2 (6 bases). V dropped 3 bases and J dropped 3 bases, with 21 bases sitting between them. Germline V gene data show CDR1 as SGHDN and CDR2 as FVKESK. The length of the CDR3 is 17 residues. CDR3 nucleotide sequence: TGTGCCAGCAGCCAGGGAAAACCACCGGGACTGATCTACGAGCAGTACTTC. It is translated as CASSQGKPPGLIYEQYF.

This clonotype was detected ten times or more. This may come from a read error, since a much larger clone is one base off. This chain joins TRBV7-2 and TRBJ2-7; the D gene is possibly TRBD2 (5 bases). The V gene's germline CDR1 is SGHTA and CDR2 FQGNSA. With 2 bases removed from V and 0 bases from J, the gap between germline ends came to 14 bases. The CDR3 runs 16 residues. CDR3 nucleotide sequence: TGTGCCAGCAGCTTACGAGCGGAGGATTCCTCCTACGAGCAGTACTTC. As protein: CASSLRAEDSSYEQYF.

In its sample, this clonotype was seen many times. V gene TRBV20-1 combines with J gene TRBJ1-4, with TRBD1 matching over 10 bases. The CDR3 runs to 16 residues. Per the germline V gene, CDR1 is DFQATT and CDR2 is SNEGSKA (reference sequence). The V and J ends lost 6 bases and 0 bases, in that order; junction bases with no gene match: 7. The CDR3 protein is CSAPRDRGATNEKLFF. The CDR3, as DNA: TGCAGTGCACCGCGGGACAGGGGAGCAACTAATGAAAAACTGTTTTTT.

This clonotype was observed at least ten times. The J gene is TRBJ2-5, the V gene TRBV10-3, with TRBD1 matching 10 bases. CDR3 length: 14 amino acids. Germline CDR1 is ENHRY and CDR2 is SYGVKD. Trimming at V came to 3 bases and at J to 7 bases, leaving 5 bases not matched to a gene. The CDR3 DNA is TGTGCCATCAGTGACGGGACAGGGGATGGGACCCAGTACTTC. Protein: CAISDGTGDGTQYF.

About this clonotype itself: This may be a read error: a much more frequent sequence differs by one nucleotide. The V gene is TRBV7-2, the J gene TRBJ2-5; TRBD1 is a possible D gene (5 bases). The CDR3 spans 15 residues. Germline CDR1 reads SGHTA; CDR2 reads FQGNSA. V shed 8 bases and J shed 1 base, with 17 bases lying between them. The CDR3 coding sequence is TGTACCAGCTCTACCGGTAGGGGCGTCCAAGAGACCCAGTACTTC. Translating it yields CTSSTGRGVQETQYF.